The 30 T cell receptor beta chains below all came from one sample that was sequenced in a study of T cell clonotyping in hematopoietic cell transplantation. Here immunoSEQ multiplex PCR was the method, and the copy in TCRdb shows in-frame clones only, minus some. The table has more than 11,000 clones, around 97% seen once; the top ten hold approximately 4%. The sample was peripheral blood mononuclear cells, taken 30 days after allogeneic stem cell transplant. The source of these receptors is a female patient aged 50-59 years who had an allogeneic stem cell transplant from an unrelated donor, so T cells may come from the graft donor. Some clones in this sample may be carry-over from other donors' samples.

CDR3 sequence: CAWRWGSSYNSPLHF. CDR3 DNA sequence: TGTGCCTGGAGGTGGGGGAGCTCCTATAATTCACCCCTCCACTTT. This chain joins TRBV30 and TRBJ1-6, with a tentative D call TRBD1 (5 bases). V gave up 3 bases and J gave up 0 bases, with 9 bases separating them. The CDR3 extends over 15 amino acids. CDR1 and CDR2 (germline): GTSNPN, SVGIG (reference sequence).

The rearrangement joins TRBV25-1 to TRBJ1-1; D is uncertain. Trimming removed 2 bases at V and 0 bases at J, with 10 bases between. This CDR3 comprises 15 residues. Germline loops: CDR1 MGHDK, CDR2 SYGVNS. The CDR3 here is CASSEGWRMNTEAFF. The DNA of the CDR3 is TGTGCCAGCAGTGAAGGCTGGAGAATGAACACTGAAGCTTTCTTT.

J is TRBJ2-2 and V is TRBV5-1, with D tentatively TRBD1 or TRBD2 (5 bases each). Germline CDR1 and CDR2: SGHRS and YFSETQ. The V gene lost 3 bases and the J gene lost 3 bases, with 12 bases spanning the gap. CDR3 size: 15 residues. The chain's CDR3 is CASSSPGADTGELFF. In nucleotides, the CDR3 is TGCGCCAGCAGCTCCCCCGGGGCAGACACCGGGGAGCTGTTTTTT.

The rearrangement uses TRBV19 and TRBJ2-5; TRBD2 is a possible D gene (5 bases). CDR1 LNHDA and CDR2 SQIVND come from the germline V gene (reference sequence). V was shortened by 8 bases and J by 8 bases, with 15 bases between the two germline ends. There are 12 residues in the CDR3. This chain's CDR3 is CASGLSGSTQYF. The DNA of the CDR3 is TGTGCCAGTGGACTTTCCGGTAGTACCCAGTACTTC.

The genes are TRBV7-2 and TRBJ2-5, with 8 bases lining up with TRBD1. The CDR3 runs to 15 residues. The trim removed 5 bases at V and 2 bases at J, leaving 7 bases unmatched. CDR1 is SGHTA and CDR2 is FQGNSA in the germline V gene. In nucleotides, the CDR3 is TGTGCCAGCAGCGCGCGGACAGGGTCTCAAGAGACCCAGTACTTC. Protein sequence: CASSARTGSQETQYF.

The rearrangement links TRBV5-6 to TRBJ1-1; D unclear. The CDR3 length is 13 residues. Per the germline V gene, CDR1 is SGHDT and CDR2 is YYEEEE. The ends were cut back, 0 bases at V and 8 bases at J, with 11 bases in the middle. The CDR3 is CASSLAGSQEAFF. Here the CDR3 DNA reads TGTGCCAGCAGCTTGGCCGGATCACAGGAAGCTTTCTTT.

This chain connects TRBV2 to TRBJ2-2; D is undetermined. The germline V gene encodes CDR1 SNHLY and CDR2 FYNNEI. The ends were cut back, 5 bases at V and 5 bases at J, with 12 bases in the middle. This CDR3 has 14 residues. This CDR3 is CASSFSARTGELFF. Here the CDR3 DNA reads TGTGCCAGCAGTTTCTCGGCTCGGACCGGGGAGCTGTTTTTT.

The J gene is TRBJ1-1, the V gene TRBV19; possibly TRBD1 for D (5 bases). The V and J ends lost 5 bases and 4 bases respectively, with 14 bases between them. Germline V lookup: CDR1 LNHDA, CDR2 SQIVND (reference sequence). The CDR3 has 14 amino acids. CDR3 region: CASSVRGSTTEAFF. In DNA, the CDR3 is TGTGCCAGTAGTGTCCGGGGGTCCACCACTGAAGCTTTCTTT.

This clone came up once. The chain has TRBV4-1 and TRBJ2-7; 9 nucleotides line up with TRBD1. Germline V gives CDR1 MGHRA, CDR2 YSYEKL. V was pared by 3 bases and J by 5 bases, with 11 bases of the junction left unmatched. The CDR3 is made up of 16 amino acids. The CDR3 loop is CASSHVPGTGFDEQYF. The CDR3 DNA follows: TGCGCCAGCAGCCATGTCCCCGGGACAGGGTTCGACGAGCAGTACTTC.

J is TRBJ2-1 and V is TRBV7-2; 8 positions match TRBD1. There are 14 residues in the CDR3. V lost 5 bases, J lost 7 bases, and 7 bases stayed unmatched. In germline, CDR1 is SGHTA, CDR2 FQGNSA. This CDR3 reads CASSPRGTGNEQFF. The CDR3 DNA sequence: TGTGCCAGCAGCCCTAGGGGGACAGGTAATGAGCAGTTCTTC.

The chain has TRBV7-2 and TRBJ2-1; 8 bases are a match to TRBD2. This CDR3 contains 14 residues. Unmatched junction bases numbered 9, after V lost 5 bases and J lost 9 bases. Germline lookup yields CDR1 SGHTA and CDR2 FQGNSA. The CDR3 spells CASSPRGELGEQFF. CDR3 bases: TGTGCCAGCAGCCCGCGGGGGGAATTGGGTGAGCAGTTCTTC.

The rearrangement joins TRBV25-1 to TRBJ1-4, with D maybe TRBD1 (5 bases). Trimming left V 7 bases short and J 4 bases short, with 10 bases between. From germline, CDR1 is MGHDK and CDR2 SYGVNS. This CDR3 has 13 amino acids. The CDR3 nucleotides read TGTGCCAGCACTGGGACCTATAATGAAAAACTGTTTTTT. Encoded protein: CASTGTYNEKLFF.

The V and J genes are TRBV10-2 and TRBJ1-1; perhaps TRBD1 as D (6 bases). The V end was cut by 0 bases, the J end by 11 bases, with 13 bases between. The CDR3 is 13 residues long. Germline V gives CDR1 WSHSY, CDR2 SAAADI. CDR3 sequence (DNA): TGCGCCAGCAGTGAGTCGACCGGGGGCAGGGCTTTCTTT. It translates to CASSESTGGRAFF.

For the CDR3, the DNA is TGTGCCAGCATCGGGCGGGGTAGAGATACGCAGTATTTT. Encoded protein: CASIGRGRDTQYF. This chain links TRBV2 with TRBJ2-3, with D possibly being TRBD2 (6 bases). V was cut by 7 bases and J by 5 bases, with 13 bases left in between. From germline, CDR1 is SNHLY and CDR2 FYNNEI. The CDR3 has 13 residues.

V and J are TRBV30 and TRBJ1-4; 10 bases are shared with TRBD1. The CDR3 consists of 13 residues. V lost 1 base and J lost 8; bases outside the gene matches: 1. Germline loops: CDR1 GTSNPN, CDR2 SVGIG (reference sequence). The CDR3 nucleotides read TGTGCCTGGAGTGAGGACAGGGGGGAAAAACTGTTTTTT. Translating it yields CAWSEDRGEKLFF. The whole variable domain, remainder taken from reference TRBV30 and TRBJ1-4, is SQTIHQWPATLVQPVGSPLSLECTVEGTSNPNLYWYRQAAGRGLQLLFYSVGIGQISSEVPQNLSASRPQDRQFILSSKKLLLSDSGFYLCAWSEDRGEKLFFGSGTQLSVL.

This clone occurred once. The V call is TRBV7-8, the J call TRBJ1-2; D remains ambiguous. The V gene's germline CDR1 is SGHVS and CDR2 FQNEAQ. The germline V and J ends were trimmed by 5 bases and 2 bases, with 18 bases remaining between them. The CDR3 extends over 16 amino acids. CDR3 sequence: CASSRKSGRPNYGYTF. CDR3 nucleotides: TGTGCCAGCAGCCGAAAATCCGGACGGCCGAACTATGGCTACACCTTC.

V and J are TRBV6-5 and TRBJ1-1, with D maybe TRBD1 (6 bases). CDR1 and CDR2 from the germline V gene are MNHEY and SVGAGI. V shed 7 bases and J shed 2 bases, with 14 bases lying between them. The CDR3 consists of 14 residues. CDR3 in DNA: TGTGCCAGCACCCCCGGACAGTTAAACACTGAAGCTTTCTTT. Amino acids: CASTPGQLNTEAFF.

This chain uses TRBV2 with TRBJ1-5; D unclear. Trimming cost V 1 base and J 4 bases, with 8 bases left between them. Germline V lookup: CDR1 SNHLY, CDR2 FYNNEI. The CDR3 extends over 14 amino acids. This chain's CDR3 is CASSEGTANQPQHF. Written as DNA, the CDR3 is TGTGCCAGCAGTGAAGGGACGGCGAATCAGCCCCAGCATTTT.

The V call is TRBV6-5, the J call TRBJ1-5, with D possibly TRBD1 on 5 matching bases. Germline V gene sequence: CDR1 MNHEY, CDR2 SVGAGI. The germline V and J ends were trimmed by 6 bases and 0 bases, with 9 bases remaining between them. The CDR3 spans 14 residues. The CDR3 DNA reads TGTGCCAGCAGGCGGACAACTAGCAATCAGCCCCAGCATTTT. The encoded protein is CASRRTTSNQPQHF.

The chain employs TRBV15 and TRBJ1-4, with D uncertain. Trimming stripped 0 bases from V and 4 bases from J, with 12 bases between. Germline V gene data show CDR1 as LNHNV and CDR2 as YYDKDF (reference sequence). The CDR3 contains 16 residues. The DNA of the CDR3 is TGTGCCACCAGCAGAGACCTCCGGACGGTTAATGAAAAACTGTTTTTT. Encoded protein: CATSRDLRTVNEKLFF.

The chain links TRBV25-1 to TRBJ2-7; D unclear. Germline CDR1 MGHDK, CDR2 SYGVNS. Trimming pared 6 bases from V and 2 bases from J, leaving 5 bases between. The CDR3 contains 11 residues. For the CDR3, the DNA is TGTGCCAGCAGAGAAGCCTACGAGCAGTACTTC. Its translation is CASREAYEQYF.

V gene TRBV13 combines with J gene TRBJ1-6, with D unresolved. V gave up 3 bases and J gave up 7 bases, with 13 bases separating them. The CDR3 is 15 amino acids. Germline V lookup: CDR1 PRHDT, CDR2 FYEKMQ (reference sequence). The CDR3 loop reads CASSFDGRNNSPLHF. CDR3 nucleotide sequence: TGTGCCAGCAGCTTCGATGGACGGAACAATTCACCCCTCCACTTT.

The gene calls are TRBV6-1 and TRBJ1-4, with D tentatively TRBD1 (5 bases). Germline CDR1 and CDR2: MNHNS and SASEGT. Trimming pared 2 bases from V and 5 bases from J, leaving 12 bases between. This CDR3 region has 15 residues. CDR3 bases: TGTGCCAGCAGTGAACATAGGGGAGAAAATGAAAAACTGTTTTTT. Its translation is CASSEHRGENEKLFF.

The chain carries TRBV2 and TRBJ2-3; TRBD1 is a possible D gene (5 bases). The V and J ends lost 9 bases and 4 bases respectively, with 17 bases between them. This CDR3 is 14 amino acids long. Looked up from germline, CDR1 is SNHLY and CDR2 is FYNNEI. CDR3 sequence: CARQTESGSDTQYF. The DNA for the CDR3 is TGTGCCAGACAGACAGAATCGGGTTCAGATACGCAGTATTTT.

With respect to this clone: The DNA is left out, because the CDR3 cannot be placed on it with certainty; the CDR3 is given as TCRdb lists it. The V and J genes are TRBV30 and TRBJ1-1; TRBD1 is the table's D call and was not checked against the DNA. Germline values: CDR1 GTSNPN, CDR2 SVGIG (reference sequence). The CDR3 spans 18 residues, counting both ends. The CDR3 loop reads CAWTYFGEGAKPGHEAFF.

This clone was found once. This chain links TRBV19 with TRBJ1-5; the match to TRBD1 covers 8 bases. Germline V lookup: CDR1 LNHDA, CDR2 SQIVND (reference sequence). The length of the CDR3 is 15 residues. V gave up 0 bases and J gave up 4 bases; unmatched junction bases: 2. The CDR3 bases are TGTGCCAGTAGTATAGAAGACAGGGGTAATCAGCCCCAGCATTTT. This sequence encodes CASSIEDRGNQPQHF.

The genes are TRBV5-1 and TRBJ1-2; D remains unclear. CDR3 length: 14 residues. Trimming removed 0 bases at V and 2 bases at J, with 8 bases between. Germline V gene sequence: CDR1 SGHRS, CDR2 YFSETQ. The CDR3 DNA follows: TGCGCCAGCAGCTTGGGTCCGGGAAACTATGGCTACACCTTC. It is translated as CASSLGPGNYGYTF.

V and J are TRBV6-5 and TRBJ1-1; D is unresolved. V was clipped by 8 bases and J by 1 base, with 5 bases between them. Per the germline V gene, CDR1 is MNHEY and CDR2 is SVGAGI. This CDR3 contains 11 residues. The CDR3 reads CASWGNTEAFF. CDR3 DNA sequence: TGTGCCAGCTGGGGGAACACTGAAGCTTTCTTT.

The chain combines TRBV19 with TRBJ2-1; tentative D call: TRBD2 (6 bases). The CDR3 contains 16 residues. The ends were cut back, 5 bases at V and 1 base at J, with 15 bases in the middle. CDR1 is LNHDA and CDR2 is SQIVND in the germline V gene (reference sequence). The CDR3 DNA sequence: TGTGCCAGTAGTTCCCACTCGGGGAGGTCCTACAATGAGCAGTTCTTC. This translates into CASSSHSGRSYNEQFF.

The chain couples TRBV6-6 to TRBJ1-5; D gene uncertain. The germline V and J ends were trimmed by 0 bases and 8 bases, with 5 bases remaining between them. The CDR3 extends over 12 amino acids. CDR1 and CDR2 from the germline V gene are MNHNY and SVGAGI (reference sequence). CDR3 nucleotide sequence: TGTGCCAGCAGTTACTCGTACGAGCCCCAGCATTTT. This translates into CASSYSYEPQHF.